This TCR beta chain stems from a study of T cell responses to AZD1222 COVID-19 vaccine. Study observations and caveats: Donor demographics were predominantly white British with a female majority; clonal diversity may be underestimated.

Trimming removed 4 bases at V and 2 bases at J, with 15 bases between. Germline CDR1 is MGHRA and CDR2 is YSYEKL. The CDR3 extends over 16 amino acids. Remarks on this clone: Its target is unknown.

Pooled in the analysis were second doses at about 4 or about 12 weeks. TCRdb keeps only in-frame clones here, not all; method: immunoSEQ multiplex PCR. The table lists over 100,000 clones, approximately 90% of them singletons. Material: peripheral blood, obtained 28 days after the second AZD1222 dose. This receptor was obtained from an adult who received the AZD1222 COVID-19 vaccine. The V gene is TRBV4-1, the J gene TRBJ1-3; D is unclear. The CDR3 DNA reads as TGCGCCAGCAGCCTCACTGCGGGGATCCCTGGAAACACCATATATTTT. The encoded protein is CASSLTAGIPGNTIYF.